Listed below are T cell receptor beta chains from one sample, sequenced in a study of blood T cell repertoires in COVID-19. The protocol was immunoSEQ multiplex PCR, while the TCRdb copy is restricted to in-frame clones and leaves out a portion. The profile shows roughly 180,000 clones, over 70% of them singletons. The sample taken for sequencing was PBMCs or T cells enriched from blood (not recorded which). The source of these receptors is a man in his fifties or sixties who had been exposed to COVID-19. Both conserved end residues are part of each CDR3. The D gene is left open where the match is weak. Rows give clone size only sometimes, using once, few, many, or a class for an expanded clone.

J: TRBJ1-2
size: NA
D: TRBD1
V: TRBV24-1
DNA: TGTGCCACCAGTGACCCCGGGACAGGGGGCGGCTACACCTTC
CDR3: CATSDPGTGGGYTF

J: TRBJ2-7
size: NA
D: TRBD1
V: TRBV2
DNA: TGTGCCAGCAAAGAGAGGGACAGGGCCATTCTGAACGAGCAGTACTTC
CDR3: CASKERDRAILNEQYF

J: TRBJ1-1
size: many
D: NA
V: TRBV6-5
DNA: TGTGCCAGCAGTTCGGGGGGGACTGAAGCTTTCTTT
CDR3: CASSSGGTEAFF

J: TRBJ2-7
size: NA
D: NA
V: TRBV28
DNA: TGTGCCGCCGGAGGACCTATCAGCGAGCAGTACTTC
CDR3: CAAGGPISEQYF

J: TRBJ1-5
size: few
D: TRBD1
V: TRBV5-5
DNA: TGTGCCAGCAGCTCCCGACAGGGGGATCAGCCCCAGCATTTT
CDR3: CASSSRQGDQPQHF

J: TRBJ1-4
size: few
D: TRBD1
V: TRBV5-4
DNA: TGTGCCAGCAGCAAGGGGGCGAGGGGAGCTAATGAAAAACTGTTTTTT
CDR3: CASSKGARGANEKLFF

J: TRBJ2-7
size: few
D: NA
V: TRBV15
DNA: TGTGCCACCAGCGGTGGAGGATCTCTAGCATCGGGAGAGCAGTACTTC
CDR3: CATSGGGSLASGEQYF

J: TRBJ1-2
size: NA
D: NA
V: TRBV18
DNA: TGTGCCAGCTCAGCGGCCCCTAACTATGGCTACACCTTC
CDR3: CASSAAPNYGYTF

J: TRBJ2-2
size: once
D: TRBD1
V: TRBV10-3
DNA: TGTGCCAGCACCGGGACAGGGAACACCGGGGAGCTGTTTTTT
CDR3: CASTGTGNTGELFF

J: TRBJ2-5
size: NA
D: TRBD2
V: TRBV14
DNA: TGTGCCAGCAGCCAATGGGGGGGAGAGACCCAGTACTTC
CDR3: CASSQWGGETQYF

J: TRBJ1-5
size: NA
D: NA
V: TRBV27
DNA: TGTGCCAGCAGTTTTGAGGGAGATCAGCCCCAGCATTTT
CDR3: CASSFEGDQPQHF

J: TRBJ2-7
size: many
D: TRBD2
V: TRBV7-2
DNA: TGTGCCAGCAGCGCGTGGCAGCGGGGGTACGAGCAGTACTTC
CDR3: CASSAWQRGYEQYF

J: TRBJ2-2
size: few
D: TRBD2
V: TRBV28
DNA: TGTGCCAGCAGCCCATCTGGGGGGGCGAACACCGGGGAGCTGTTTTTT
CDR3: CASSPSGGANTGELFF

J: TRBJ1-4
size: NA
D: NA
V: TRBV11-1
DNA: TGTGCCAGCAGCCAGGACAGAACAACTAATGAAAAACTGTTTTTT
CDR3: CASSQDRTTNEKLFF

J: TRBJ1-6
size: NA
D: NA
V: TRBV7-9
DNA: TGTGCCAGCAGCTTTCCGGGGGAAGACTATAATTCACCCCTCCACTTT
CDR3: CASSFPGEDYNSPLHF

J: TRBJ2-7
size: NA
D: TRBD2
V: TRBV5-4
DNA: TGTGCCAGCAAAATTGGGGGGGAGCTAATTTCCTACGAGCAGTACTTC
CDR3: CASKIGGELISYEQYF

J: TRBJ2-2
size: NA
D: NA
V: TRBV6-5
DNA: TGTGCCAGCAGTTGGGCTGCAGGGGAGCTGTTTTTT
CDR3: CASSWAAGELFF

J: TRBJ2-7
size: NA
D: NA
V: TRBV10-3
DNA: TGTGCCATCACTCCCCAGAGACAGGCCTACGAGCAGTACTTC
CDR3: CAITPQRQAYEQYF

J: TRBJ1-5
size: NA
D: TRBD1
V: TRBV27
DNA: TGTGCCAGCAGTTTAAGATGGGGGGGACAGGGGGCTGCTCAGCCCCAGCATTTT
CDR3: CASSLRWGGQGAAQPQHF

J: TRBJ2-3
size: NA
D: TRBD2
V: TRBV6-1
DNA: TGTGCCAGCAGTGAAAGCGGGATAAGCACAGATACGCAGTATTTT
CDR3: CASSESGISTDTQYF

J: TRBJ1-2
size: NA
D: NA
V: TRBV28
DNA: TGTGCCAGCAGGCCCTCGCCCGGACAAGCTAACTATGGCTACACCTTC
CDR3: CASRPSPGQANYGYTF

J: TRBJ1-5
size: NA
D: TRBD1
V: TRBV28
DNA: TGTGCCAGCAAGAGATTAAGGGGGCCCACGTCTTCTCAGCCCCAGCATTTT
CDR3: CASKRLRGPTSSQPQHF

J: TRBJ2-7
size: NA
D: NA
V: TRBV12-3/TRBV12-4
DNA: TGTGCCAGCAGTGGCAGGGGGGCCTACGAGCAGTACTTC
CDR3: CASSGRGAYEQYF

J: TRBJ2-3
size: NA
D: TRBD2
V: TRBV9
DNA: TGTGCCAGCAGCCCCCTGATCGAGCGGGACACAGATACGCAGTATTTT
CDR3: CASSPLIERDTDTQYF